The rows below give T cell receptor beta chains drawn from one sample of a study of T cells after posttransplantation cyclophosphamide. Produced via immunoSEQ multiplex PCR; TCRdb's table is partial and in-frame only. The sample has some 30,000 clones, over 75% seen once. Sequencing used naive CD4+ T cells sorted from blood. The receptors here all came from a man aged 25 to 45 in good health and a related stem cell transplant donor. The CDR3 runs from the conserved cysteine through the conserved F or W. The order of the fields is CDR3 length, V gene, CDR3 protein.

cdr3_length: 12
v_call: TRBV6-6
cdr3_aa: CASMQGNQPQHF

cdr3_length: 16
v_call: TRBV9
cdr3_aa: CASSVEAGRFTDTQYF

cdr3_length: 17
v_call: TRBV5-4
cdr3_aa: CASSLAASGGDTDTQYF

cdr3_length: 15
v_call: TRBV11-3
cdr3_aa: CASSHGGSGANVLTF

cdr3_length: 14
v_call: TRBV14
cdr3_aa: CASSPGDSFFGYTF

cdr3_length: 15
v_call: TRBV9
cdr3_aa: CASSVVGEGNEKLFF

cdr3_length: 15
v_call: TRBV6-1
cdr3_aa: CASSELSQGGQPQHF

cdr3_length: 20
v_call: TRBV19
cdr3_aa: CASSSELTSRQPSYNSPLHF

cdr3_length: 14
v_call: TRBV5-1
cdr3_aa: CASSQGQGNYGYTF

cdr3_length: 13
v_call: TRBV7-7
cdr3_aa: CASSHNRGYEQYF

cdr3_length: 14
v_call: TRBV7-2
cdr3_aa: CASSPGTGERPQHF

cdr3_length: 15
v_call: TRBV27
cdr3_aa: CASSVTGGLGNTIYF

cdr3_length: 15
v_call: TRBV7-8
cdr3_aa: CASSRRPAANEKLFF

cdr3_length: 15
v_call: TRBV5-1
cdr3_aa: CASSLEGYGYNEQFF

cdr3_length: 16
v_call: TRBV18
cdr3_aa: CASSLQAGSPYNEQFF

cdr3_length: 11
v_call: TRBV29-1
cdr3_aa: CSVEEGPGFTF

cdr3_length: 16
v_call: TRBV7-2
cdr3_aa: CASSTETGVDNQPQHF

cdr3_length: 17
v_call: TRBV7-6
cdr3_aa: CASSLGTGASLNTEAFF

cdr3_length: 14
v_call: TRBV9
cdr3_aa: CASSVEGSTGEQYF

cdr3_length: 13
v_call: TRBV29-1
cdr3_aa: CSVVGGLNNEQFF

cdr3_length: 14
v_call: TRBV7-8
cdr3_aa: CASSLTKSNSEQFF

cdr3_length: 17
v_call: TRBV15
cdr3_aa: CATSRGLAGLASYEQYF

cdr3_length: 14
v_call: TRBV11-2
cdr3_aa: CASSLGGGNQPQHF

cdr3_length: 14
v_call: TRBV6-5
cdr3_aa: CASSSRGGIEKLFF

cdr3_length: 15
v_call: TRBV7-2
cdr3_aa: CASSLDYGTSEKLFF

cdr3_length: 13
v_call: TRBV29-1
cdr3_aa: CSVVRGLMNEQYF

cdr3_length: 13
v_call: TRBV19
cdr3_aa: CASSIAGNQPQHF